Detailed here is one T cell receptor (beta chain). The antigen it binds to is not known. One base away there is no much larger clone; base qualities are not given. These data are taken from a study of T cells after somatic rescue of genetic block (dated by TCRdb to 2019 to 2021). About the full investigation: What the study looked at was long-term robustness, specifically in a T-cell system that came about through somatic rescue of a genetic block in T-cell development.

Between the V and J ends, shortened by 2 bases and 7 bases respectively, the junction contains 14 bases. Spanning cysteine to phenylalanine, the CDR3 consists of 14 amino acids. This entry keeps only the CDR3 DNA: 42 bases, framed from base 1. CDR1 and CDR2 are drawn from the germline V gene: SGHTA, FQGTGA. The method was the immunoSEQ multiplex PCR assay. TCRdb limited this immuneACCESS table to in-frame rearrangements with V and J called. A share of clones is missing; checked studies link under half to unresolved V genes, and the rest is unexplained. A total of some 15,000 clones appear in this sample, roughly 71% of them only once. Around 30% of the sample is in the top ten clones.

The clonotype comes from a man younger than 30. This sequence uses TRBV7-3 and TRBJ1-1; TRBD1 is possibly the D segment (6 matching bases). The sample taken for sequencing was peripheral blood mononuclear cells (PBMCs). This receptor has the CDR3 CASSLQGPLGEAFF. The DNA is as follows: TGTGCCAGCAGCTTACAGGGGCCCTTGGGTGAAGCTTTCTTT.